Listed below are T cell receptor beta chains from one sample, sequenced in a study of beta chain features in type 1 diabetes. Only in-frame clones appear in the TCRdb table, and some are missing; sequencing was by immunoSEQ multiplex PCR. The sample lists 52,000 or so clones, 40% to 60% occurring once. Sequenced material: Tregs from blood. Receptors originate from a woman in her 40s with type 1 diabetes. Both conserved end residues are part of each CDR3. D genes are given only for firm matches. Some rows have no size entry. The others give once, few or many, or a class for an expanded clone.

V,size,J,D,CDR3,DNA
TRBV29-1,-,TRBJ2-2,TRBD2,CSVGTSGGAGELFF,TGCAGCGTTGGGACTAGCGGGGGGGCCGGGGAGCTGTTTTTT
TRBV7-2,-,TRBJ1-1,-,CASSYSSNTEAFF,TGTGCCAGCAGTTACAGTTCCAACACTGAAGCTTTCTTT
TRBV11-2,-,TRBJ1-2,TRBD1,CASSLAPGTGYGYTF,TGTGCCAGCAGCTTGGCCCCCGGGACAGGGTATGGCTACACCTTC
TRBV5-8,-,TRBJ1-1,TRBD1,CASSLWTGQGNTEAFF,TGTGCCAGCAGCCTGTGGACAGGGCAAGGGAACACTGAAGCTTTCTTT
TRBV19,-,TRBJ1-1,TRBD1,CASTRTGTDNREAFF,TGTGCCAGTACAAGGACAGGGACCGATAACAGGGAAGCTTTCTTT
TRBV5-1,-,TRBJ1-2,-,CASSSDSANYGYTF,TGCGCCAGCAGCTCGGACAGCGCTAACTATGGCTACACCTTC
TRBV28,-,TRBJ2-4,-,CASNKPAASLAKNIQYF,TGTGCCAGCAATAAACCAGCGGCCAGTCTAGCCAAAAACATTCAGTACTTC
TRBV6-5,once,TRBJ2-5,-,CASSYSVLQETQYF,TGTGCCAGCAGTTACTCTGTCCTTCAAGAGACCCAGTACTTC
TRBV5-4,few,TRBJ1-6,-,CASSDAGTYNSPLHF,TGTGCCAGCAGCGATGCAGGAACCTATAATTCACCCCTCCACTTT
TRBV7-2,-,TRBJ1-6,-,CASSPRDTSNSPLHF,TGTGCCAGCAGCCCCCGGGACACCTCTAATTCACCCCTCCACTTT
TRBV7-6,-,TRBJ1-1,TRBD1,CASSLTGGNEAFF,TGTGCCAGCAGCCTGACAGGGGGTAACGAAGCTTTCTTT
TRBV7-3,-,TRBJ2-5,-,CASSPGQDGTQYF,TGTGCCAGCAGCCCAGGGCAGGACGGGACCCAGTACTTC
TRBV7-2,few,TRBJ2-1,TRBD2,CASSPPGLAIGEQFF,TGTGCCAGCAGCCCCCCGGGACTAGCGATCGGTGAGCAGTTCTTC
TRBV4-1,-,TRBJ2-2,TRBD1,CASSLDPGTGPTGELFF,TGCGCCAGCAGCCTCGACCCCGGGACAGGGCCCACCGGGGAGCTGTTTTTT
TRBV30,few,TRBJ1-2,TRBD1,CAWTPSGQGGDGYTF,TGTGCCTGGACCCCCTCCGGACAGGGAGGGGATGGCTACACCTTC
TRBV5-4,-,TRBJ1-2,-,CASSLARPGGNDGYTF,TGTGCCAGCAGCTTGGCCCGTCCGGGAGGCAACGATGGCTACACCTTC
TRBV5-6,-,TRBJ1-1,TRBD1,CASSSSGTGYTEAFF,TGTGCCAGCAGCTCTTCCGGGACAGGGTACACTGAAGCTTTCTTT
TRBV5-1,-,TRBJ1-1,-,CASSYNPTANTEAFF,TGCGCCAGCAGCTATAACCCGACAGCGAACACTGAAGCTTTCTTT
TRBV5-1,-,TRBJ2-7,TRBD1,CASSLGQGQGVNEQYF,TGCGCCAGCAGCTTGGGTCAGGGACAGGGGGTCAACGAGCAGTACTTC
TRBV6-5,-,TRBJ1-5,-,CASRLSSGNQPQHF,TGTGCCAGCCGCCTTTCTAGTGGAAATCAGCCCCAGCATTTT
TRBV28,-,TRBJ2-5,TRBD2,CATILAGGGGTQYF,TGTGCCACCATCCTAGCGGGTGGGGGGGGGACCCAGTACTTC
TRBV4-3,-,TRBJ1-1,-,CASSQTENTEAFF,TGCGCCAGCAGCCAAACAGAGAACACTGAAGCTTTCTTT
TRBV5-1,-,TRBJ1-2,TRBD1,CASSPGQTSNYGYTF,TGCGCCAGCAGCCCGGGACAGACGTCTAACTATGGCTACACCTTC
TRBV5-1,few,TRBJ2-1,TRBD2,CASSFSPMTSGTYNEQFF,TGCGCCAGCAGCTTCTCGCCTATGACTAGCGGCACCTACAATGAGCAGTTCTTC
TRBV4-1,-,TRBJ2-3,TRBD2,CASSQVSSGADTQYF,TGCGCCAGCAGCCAAGTCTCGAGCGGGGCAGATACGCAGTATTTT
TRBV19,-,TRBJ1-1,-,CASTGQLNTEAFF,TGTGCCAGTACCGGACAGCTGAACACTGAAGCTTTCTTT
TRBV2,few,TRBJ1-5,TRBD1,CASSGTGKGGNQPQHF,TGTGCCAGCAGTGGGACAGGGAAAGGAGGCAATCAGCCCCAGCATTTT
TRBV7-2,-,TRBJ2-7,TRBD1,CASSPGQGREQYF,TGTGCCAGCAGCCCGGGACAGGGCCGCGAGCAGTACTTC
TRBV13,few,TRBJ1-1,-,CASSFGTGTSNTEAFF,TGTGCCAGCAGCTTCGGGACCGGGACATCAAACACTGAAGCTTTCTTT
TRBV19,-,TRBJ2-1,TRBD2,CASSIGRLAGGPREQFF,TGTGCCAGTAGTATTGGGAGACTAGCGGGGGGGCCCCGTGAGCAGTTCTTC
TRBV5-1,-,TRBJ1-1,TRBD1,CASSLAGTGTGTEAFF,TGCGCCAGCAGCTTGGCCGGGACAGGGACGGGTACTGAAGCTTTCTTT
TRBV11-2,-,TRBJ1-1,-,CASSGYSGYTEAFF,TGTGCCAGCAGCGGCTACAGCGGGTACACTGAAGCTTTCTTT
TRBV11-2,-,TRBJ1-1,-,CASSLRGGRLNTEAFF,TGTGCCAGCAGCTTACGGGGGGGGAGATTGAACACTGAAGCTTTCTTT
TRBV7-9,-,TRBJ2-7,TRBD1,CASNHRGLEQYF,TGTGCCAGCAACCACAGGGGGCTCGAGCAGTACTTC
TRBV6-1,-,TRBJ2-1,-,CASRANNEQFF,TGTGCCAGCAGGGCAAACAATGAGCAGTTCTTC
TRBV5-4,-,TRBJ2-7,-,CASSLRLGGGARAYEQYF,TGTGCCAGCAGCCTACGATTGGGGGGTGGGGCCAGGGCCTACGAGCAGTACTTC
TRBV10-3,-,TRBJ1-1,-,CAISLSGVGTEAFF,TGTGCCATCAGCCTATCAGGGGTAGGGACTGAAGCTTTCTTT
TRBV28,once,TRBJ1-1,-,CASRPQVTEAFF,TGTGCCAGCAGACCCCAGGTGACTGAAGCTTTCTTT
TRBV30,few,TRBJ1-5,-,CACSPGVDQPQHF,TGTGCCTGCTCACCAGGGGTGGATCAGCCCCAGCATTTT
TRBV5-5,-,TRBJ2-1,-,CASTLGGGAFNEQFF,TGTGCCAGCACCCTAGGGGGAGGGGCTTTCAATGAGCAGTTCTTC
TRBV18,-,TRBJ2-3,TRBD1,CASSPPTGRVTDTQYF,TGTGCCAGCTCACCACCGACAGGGAGAGTAACAGATACGCAGTATTTT
TRBV28,-,TRBJ2-7,-,CASSSLPQGRYF,TGTGCCAGCAGTTCCCTTCCCCAGGGCAGGTACTTC
TRBV7-2,-,TRBJ2-7,-,CASSGGAGVGYEQYF,TGTGCCAGCTCAGGGGGAGCGGGAGTCGGGTACGAGCAGTACTTC
TRBV5-1,few,TRBJ2-5,TRBD1,CASIPGQGGEETQYF,TGCGCCAGCATCCCGGGACAGGGAGGGGAAGAGACCCAGTACTTC
TRBV6-6,-,TRBJ1-1,-,CASSYPPAGAFF,TGTGCCAGCAGTTACCCCCCGGCGGGAGCTTTCTTT
TRBV29-1,-,TRBJ1-6,-,CSGREDENSPLHF,TGCAGCGGGAGGGAGGATGAAAATTCACCCCTCCACTTT
TRBV28,-,TRBJ1-4,-,CASTSPQGSGEKLFF,TGTGCCAGCACGAGCCCTCAGGGGAGCGGTGAAAAACTGTTTTTT